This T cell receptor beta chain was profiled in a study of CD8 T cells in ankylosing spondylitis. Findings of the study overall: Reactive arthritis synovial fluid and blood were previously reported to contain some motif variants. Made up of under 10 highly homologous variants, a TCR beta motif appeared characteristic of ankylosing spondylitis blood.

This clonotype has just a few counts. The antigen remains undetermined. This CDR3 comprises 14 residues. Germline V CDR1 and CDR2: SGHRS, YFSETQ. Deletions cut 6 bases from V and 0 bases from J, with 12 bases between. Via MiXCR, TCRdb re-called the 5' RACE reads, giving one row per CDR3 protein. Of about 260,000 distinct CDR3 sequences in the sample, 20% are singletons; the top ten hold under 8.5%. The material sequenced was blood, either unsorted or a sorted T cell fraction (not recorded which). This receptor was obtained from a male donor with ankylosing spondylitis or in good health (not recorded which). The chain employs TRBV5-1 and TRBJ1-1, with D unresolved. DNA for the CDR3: TGCGCCAGCACACGGCAGGATTTGAACACTGAAGCTTTCTTT. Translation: CASTRQDLNTEAFF.